A selection of T cell receptor beta chains follows, all from one sample in a study of blood T cell repertoires in COVID-19. Some clones are missing from TCRdb's copy, which holds only in-frame ones; the method was immunoSEQ multiplex PCR. The table has about 70,000 clones, around 83% seen once. Sequenced input: peripheral blood. Source of these receptors: a man aged 25-40 years with COVID-19, enrolled during active disease. Both conserved end residues are part of each CDR3. The D gene is left open where the match is weak. Part of the rows lack a size; the others show once, few, many or a class for expanded clones.

abundance	d_gene	v_gene	j_gene	CDR3aa	CDR3nt
few	-	TRBV3-1/TRBV3-2	TRBJ2-1	CASRARNNEQFF	TGTGCCAGCAGGGCTAGGAACAATGAGCAGTTCTTC
few	TRBD1	TRBV28	TRBJ1-2	CASNDRGQGNYGYTF	TGTGCCAGCAATGACCGGGGACAGGGGAACTATGGCTACACCTTC
-	-	TRBV2	TRBJ1-5	CAFRGGRNQPQHF	TGTGCCTTCCGGGGGGGGCGCAATCAGCCCCAGCATTTT
-	-	TRBV5-3	TRBJ2-3	CARSLQGTDTQYF	TGTGCCAGAAGCTTACAGGGCACAGATACGCAGTATTTT
-	-	TRBV6-5	TRBJ1-6	CASRRVESPLHF	TGTGCCAGCCGCAGGGTGGAATCACCCCTCCACTTT
-	TRBD1	TRBV6-5	TRBJ2-7	CASTRGPGAYEQYF	TGTGCCAGCACAAGGGGGCCAGGGGCCTACGAGCAGTACTTC
-	TRBD1	TRBV28	TRBJ1-4	CASPPPGGSANEKLFF	TGTGCCAGCCCCCCCCCAGGGGGCAGTGCTAATGAAAAACTGTTTTTT
few	-	TRBV27	TRBJ1-1	CASSPTGSLGNTEAFF	TGTGCCAGCAGTCCCACAGGCTCCCTCGGGAACACTGAAGCTTTCTTT
once	-	TRBV6-5	TRBJ2-6	CAAGVSGANVLTF	TGTGCCGCAGGGGTTTCTGGGGCCAACGTCCTGACTTTC
-	TRBD2	TRBV7-3	TRBJ2-7	CASSSTGTSCVPSYEQYF	TGTGCCAGCAGCTCTACCGGGACTAGCTGTGTCCCCTCCTACGAGCAGTACTTC
-	TRBD1	TRBV28	TRBJ2-7	CASSPRTGATLF	TGTGCCAGCAGTCCTCGGACAGGGGCTACCCTCTTC
few	-	TRBV4-1	TRBJ1-1	CASSQEGRITEAFF	TGCGCCAGCAGCCAAGAGGGGAGGATTACTGAAGCTTTCTTT
-	-	TRBV3-1/TRBV3-2	TRBJ1-1	CASSQGAAMNTEAFF	TGTGCCAGCAGCCAAGGGGCAGCCATGAACACTGAAGCTTTCTTT
-	TRBD2	TRBV7-9	TRBJ2-7	CASSSSGGRSEQYF	TGTGCCAGCAGCTCCTCGGGGGGACGGAGCGAGCAGTACTTC
-	-	TRBV5-1	TRBJ2-7	CASSGHTYEQYF	TGCGCCAGCAGTGGGCATACCTACGAGCAGTACTTC
-	-	TRBV28	TRBJ2-7	CASSPSNYEQYF	TGTGCCAGCAGTCCTAGTAACTACGAGCAGTACTTC
-	TRBD1	TRBV3-1/TRBV3-2	TRBJ2-7	CASSLFVPGQDNTYEQYF	TGTGCCAGCAGCCTTTTCGTTCCGGGACAGGACAACACCTACGAGCAGTACTTC
few	TRBD2	TRBV6-2/TRBV6-3	TRBJ2-3	CASSQLGGGRGSYTQYF	TGTGCCAGCAGTCAACTCGGGGGAGGGCGGGGATCGTATACGCAGTATTTT
-	-	TRBV20-1	TRBJ2-7	CSARLSYEQYF	TGCAGTGCTAGACTATCCTACGAGCAGTACTTC
-	-	TRBV11-2	TRBJ1-1	CASSLDQGNTEAFF	TGTGCCAGCAGCTTAGATCAGGGGAACACTGAAGCTTTCTTT
-	-	TRBV15	TRBJ1-1	CATSRDGGTNTEAFF	TGTGCCACCAGCAGAGATGGGGGGACGAACACTGAAGCTTTCTTT
-	-	TRBV6-2/TRBV6-3	TRBJ2-3	CASSGLLPTDTQYF	TGTGCCAGCAGCGGACTTCTCCCTACAGATACGCAGTATTTT
-	-	TRBV5-6	TRBJ2-1	CASSLAPYNEQFF	TGTGCCAGCAGCTTGGCCCCATACAATGAGCAGTTCTTC
few	TRBD2	TRBV7-8	TRBJ2-1	CASSPQLAGGLNEQFF	TGTGCCAGCAGCCCGCAACTAGCGGGAGGGTTAAATGAGCAGTTCTTC
once	-	TRBV2	TRBJ2-7	CASSDELGRQYF	TGTGCCAGCAGTGACGAGCTAGGAAGGCAGTACTTC
once	-	TRBV30	TRBJ2-1	CAWSRGKGYEQFF	TGTGCCTGGAGTAGGGGGAAAGGCTATGAGCAGTTCTTC
-	-	TRBV11-2	TRBJ1-1	CASSPPGGPGQAFF	TGTGCCAGCAGCCCACCGGGCGGGCCGGGTCAAGCTTTCTTT
-	TRBD1	TRBV6-5	TRBJ1-1	CASSWTGSEAFF	TGTGCCAGCAGTTGGACAGGGTCTGAAGCTTTCTTT
-	-	TRBV9	TRBJ2-1	CASSVVAGMSHNEQFF	TGTGCCAGCAGCGTAGTGGCGGGAATGAGCCACAATGAGCAGTTCTTC
few	TRBD2	TRBV4-1	TRBJ2-7	CASSLVAGGLEQYF	TGCGCCAGCAGCCTTGTAGCGGGAGGGCTCGAGCAGTACTTC
-	-	TRBV5-1	TRBJ2-6	CASTMNGEGTGANVLTF	TGCGCCAGCACCATGAACGGTGAGGGAACCGGGGCCAACGTCCTGACTTTC
-	TRBD1	TRBV19	TRBJ1-2	CASSPLTGGGYGYTF	TGTGCCAGTAGTCCTCTGACAGGGGGCGGCTATGGCTACACCTTC
-	TRBD2	TRBV19	TRBJ2-1	CASRLLAGAPNNEQFF	TGTGCCAGTAGATTACTAGCGGGAGCCCCAAACAATGAGCAGTTCTTC
-	TRBD1	TRBV6-5	TRBJ2-7	CASSRDRGYEQYF	TGTGCCAGCAGCCGGGACAGGGGCTACGAGCAGTACTTC
-	-	TRBV7-2	TRBJ2-1	CASSLQRSSYNEQFF	TGTGCCAGCAGCTTACAGAGGAGCTCCTACAATGAGCAGTTCTTC
-	-	TRBV28	TRBJ1-5	CASKGRGNNQPQHF	TGTGCCAGCAAAGGGAGGGGTAACAATCAGCCCCAGCATTTT
few	-	TRBV19	TRBJ1-1	CASSPRPWPNLSKRGGRTEAFF	TGTGCCAGTAGCCCCCGGCCCTGGCCAAACCTATCGAAGCGAGGGGGACGAACTGAAGCTTTCTTT
-	TRBD1	TRBV6-5	TRBJ1-5	CASRPDRGNQPQHF	TGTGCCAGCAGACCCGACAGGGGGAATCAGCCCCAGCATTTT
-	TRBD2	TRBV7-9	TRBJ2-7	CASSLTSVPYEQYF	TGTGCCAGCAGCCTGACTAGCGTTCCCTACGAGCAGTACTTC
-	-	TRBV4-1	TRBJ1-5	CASSQPGGDQPQHF	TGCGCCAGCAGCCAGCCTGGGGGGGATCAGCCCCAGCATTTT
-	TRBD1	TRBV28	TRBJ1-6	CASSSRGDRGHRSSPLHF	TGTGCCAGCAGTTCCCGGGGGGACAGGGGGCATCGGAGTTCACCCCTCCACTTT
-	-	TRBV19	TRBJ2-7	CASSINTANSYEQYF	TGTGCCAGTAGTATAAACACAGCCAACTCCTACGAGCAGTACTTC
-	-	TRBV21-1	TRBJ1-2	CASRLTGGLFYGYTF	TGTGCCAGCAGACTGACAGGTGGGCTTTTCTATGGCTACACCTTC
-	-	TRBV9	TRBJ2-7	CASSGTDSYEQYF	TGTGCCAGCAGCGGGACGGACAGCTACGAGCAGTACTTC
-	TRBD1	TRBV6-2/TRBV6-3	TRBJ2-7	CASSYQTGTGRYEQYF	TGTGCCAGCAGTTACCAAACAGGGACAGGGCGCTACGAGCAGTACTTC
many	TRBD1	TRBV11-2	TRBJ1-2	CASSTTTGDYGYTF	TGTGCCAGCAGCACCACTACAGGGGACTATGGCTACACCTTC
-	TRBD1	TRBV30	TRBJ1-5	CAWSVLGTGAQRAQHF	TGTGCCTGGAGTGTACTCGGGACAGGGGCGCAAAGAGCCCAGCATTTT
-	TRBD1	TRBV6-5	TRBJ2-1	CASTGTVLSEQFF	TGTGCCAGCACGGGGACAGTGTTATCTGAGCAGTTCTTC
-	-	TRBV18	TRBJ1-6	CASSRATGPDSPLHF	TGTGCCAGCTCACGCGCGACAGGTCCGGATTCACCCCTCCACTTT
once	-	TRBV9	TRBJ1-2	CASSVATTRGDVGYTF	TGTGCCAGCAGCGTAGCTACAACCCGGGGAGATGTAGGCTACACCTTC
-	TRBD1	TRBV2	TRBJ1-5	CASSPQGARNQPQHF	TGTGCCAGCAGCCCACAGGGGGCTCGGAATCAGCCCCAGCATTTT
-	TRBD2	TRBV6-5	TRBJ2-7	CASRATSGTYEQYF	TGTGCCAGCAGGGCGACTAGCGGTACCTACGAGCAGTACTTC
once	TRBD1	TRBV11-2	TRBJ2-7	CASSLVGTGTYEQYF	TGTGCCAGCAGCTTAGTCGGGACAGGGACCTACGAGCAGTACTTC
-	TRBD1	TRBV11-2	TRBJ1-1	CASSSAGQGPRTEAFF	TGTGCCAGCAGCTCAGCCGGACAGGGGCCGAGGACTGAAGCTTTCTTT
-	-	TRBV27	TRBJ2-6	CASSRQHSGANVLTF	TGTGCCAGCAGTCGACAGCACTCTGGGGCCAACGTCCTGACTTTC
-	TRBD2	TRBV7-7	TRBJ2-3	CASSPLTSGSVTDTQYF	TGTGCTAGCAGCCCATTAACTAGCGGGAGTGTCACAGATACGCAGTATTTT
-	-	TRBV6-4	TRBJ2-2	CASSVSSGNTGELFF	TGTGCCAGCAGTGTCAGTAGCGGTAACACCGGGGAGCTGTTTTTT
-	TRBD2	TRBV28	TRBJ2-3	CASSKKGSGRANSF	TGTGCCAGCAGTAAAAAGGGTAGCGGGAGGGCCAACTCCTTT
-	-	TRBV28	TRBJ1-1	CASSLRGLKMNTEAFF	TGTGCCAGCAGTTTAAGGGGCCTTAAGATGAACACTGAAGCTTTCTTT